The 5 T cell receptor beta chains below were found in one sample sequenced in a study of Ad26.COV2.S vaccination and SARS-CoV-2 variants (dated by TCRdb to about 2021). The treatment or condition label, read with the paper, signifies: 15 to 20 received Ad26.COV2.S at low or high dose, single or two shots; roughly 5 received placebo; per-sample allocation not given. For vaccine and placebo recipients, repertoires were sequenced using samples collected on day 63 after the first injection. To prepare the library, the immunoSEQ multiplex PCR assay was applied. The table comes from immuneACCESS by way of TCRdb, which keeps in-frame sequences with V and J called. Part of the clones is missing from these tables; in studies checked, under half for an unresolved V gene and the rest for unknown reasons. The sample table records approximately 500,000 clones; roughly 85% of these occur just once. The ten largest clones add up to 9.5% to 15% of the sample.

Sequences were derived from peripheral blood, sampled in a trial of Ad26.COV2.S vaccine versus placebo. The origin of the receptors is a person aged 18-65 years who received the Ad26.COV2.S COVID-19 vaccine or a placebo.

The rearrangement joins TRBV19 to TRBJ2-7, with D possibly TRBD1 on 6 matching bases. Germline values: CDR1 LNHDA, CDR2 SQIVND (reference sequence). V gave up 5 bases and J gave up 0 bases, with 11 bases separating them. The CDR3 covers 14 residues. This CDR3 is CASSPRDISYEQYF. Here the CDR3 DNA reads TGTGCCAGTAGTCCCCGGGACATCTCCTACGAGCAGTACTTC. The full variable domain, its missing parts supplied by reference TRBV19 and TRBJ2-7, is DGGITQSPKYLFRKEGQNVTLSCEQNLNHDAMYWYRQDPGQGLRLIYYSQIVNDFQKGDIAEGYSVSREKKESFPLTVTSAQKNPTAFYLCASSPRDISYEQYFGPGTRLTVT.

This CDR3 reads CASSDRGIAKNIQYF. The CDR3, as DNA: TGTGCCAGCAGTGACCGGGGAATAGCCAAAAACATTCAGTACTTC. The J gene is TRBJ2-4, the V gene TRBV2; D might be TRBD2 (5 bases). Trimming removed 3 bases from V and 0 bases from J, with 9 bases in between. The germline gives CDR1 SNHLY, CDR2 FYNNEI. This CDR3 is built from 15 residues.

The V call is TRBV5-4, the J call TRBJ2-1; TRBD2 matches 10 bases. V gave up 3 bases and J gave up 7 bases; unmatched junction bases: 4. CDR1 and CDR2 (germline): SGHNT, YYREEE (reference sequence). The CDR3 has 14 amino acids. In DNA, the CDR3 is TGTGCCAGCAGCTCCTCTAGCGGGAGTAATGAGCAGTTCTTC. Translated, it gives CASSSSSGSNEQFF.

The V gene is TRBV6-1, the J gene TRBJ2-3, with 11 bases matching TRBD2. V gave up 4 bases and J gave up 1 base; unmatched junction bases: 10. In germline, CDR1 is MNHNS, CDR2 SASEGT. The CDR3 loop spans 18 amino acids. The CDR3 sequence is CASSVGGGGLAGTDTQYF. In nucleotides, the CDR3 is TGTGCCAGCAGTGTAGGAGGCGGGGGACTAGCGGGCACAGATACGCAGTATTTT.

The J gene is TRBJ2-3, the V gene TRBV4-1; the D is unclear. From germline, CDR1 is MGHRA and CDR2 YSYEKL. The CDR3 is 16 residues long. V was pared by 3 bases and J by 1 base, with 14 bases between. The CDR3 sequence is CASSQSMRGGTDTQYF. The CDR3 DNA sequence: TGCGCCAGCAGCCAGAGCATGCGCGGAGGCACAGATACGCAGTATTTT.